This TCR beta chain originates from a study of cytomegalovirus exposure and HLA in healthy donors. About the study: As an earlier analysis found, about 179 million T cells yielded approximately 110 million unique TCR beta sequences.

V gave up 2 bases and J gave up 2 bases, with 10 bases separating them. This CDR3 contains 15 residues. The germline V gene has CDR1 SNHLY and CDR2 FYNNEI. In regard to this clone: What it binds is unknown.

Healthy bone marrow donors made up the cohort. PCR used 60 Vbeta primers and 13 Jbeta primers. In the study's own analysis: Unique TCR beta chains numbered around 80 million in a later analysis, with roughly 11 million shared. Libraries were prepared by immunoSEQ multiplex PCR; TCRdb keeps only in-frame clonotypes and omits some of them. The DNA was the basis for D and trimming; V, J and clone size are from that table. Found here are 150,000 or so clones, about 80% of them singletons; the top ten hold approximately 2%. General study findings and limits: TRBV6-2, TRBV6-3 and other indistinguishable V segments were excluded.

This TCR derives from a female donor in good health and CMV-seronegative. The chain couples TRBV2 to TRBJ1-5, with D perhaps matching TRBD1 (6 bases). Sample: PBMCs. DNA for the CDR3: TGTGCCAGCAGTGAATTGGGACACCGCAATCAGCCCCAGCATTTT. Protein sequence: CASSELGHRNQPQHF.